This entry is about one T cell receptor (beta chain). This record belongs to a study of blood T cell repertoires in COVID-19. Study information: The United States, Italy and Spain were the sources of the acute and convalescent COVID-19 samples.

Using immunoSEQ multiplex PCR, the repertoire was profiled, and TCRdb retains in-frame clones only, with some absent. The profile shows 130,000 or so clones, more than 85% of them singletons. Trimming took 3 bases from V and 8 from J, leaving 18 bases between them. Germline V gene lookup returns CDR1 SGHRS and CDR2 YFSETQ. This CDR3 region has 15 residues. The sequence was obtained from a man aged 50 to 60 with active or convalescent COVID-19. The sample taken for sequencing was peripheral blood. The rearrangement joins TRBV5-1 to TRBJ2-1; the D gene is possibly TRBD2 (6 bases). The CDR3 nucleotides are TGCGCCAGCAGCTACCGGGACGGAGGGCTGGATGAGCAGTTCTTC. It codes for CASSYRDGGLDEQFF. The variable domain in full, with the rest retrieved from reference TRBV5-1 and TRBJ2-1, is KAGVTQTPRYLIKTRGQQVTLSCSPISGHRSVSWYQQTPGQGLQFLFEYFSETQRNKGNFPGRFSGRQFSNSRSEMNVSTLELGDSALYLCASSYRDGGLDEQFFGPGTRLTVL.